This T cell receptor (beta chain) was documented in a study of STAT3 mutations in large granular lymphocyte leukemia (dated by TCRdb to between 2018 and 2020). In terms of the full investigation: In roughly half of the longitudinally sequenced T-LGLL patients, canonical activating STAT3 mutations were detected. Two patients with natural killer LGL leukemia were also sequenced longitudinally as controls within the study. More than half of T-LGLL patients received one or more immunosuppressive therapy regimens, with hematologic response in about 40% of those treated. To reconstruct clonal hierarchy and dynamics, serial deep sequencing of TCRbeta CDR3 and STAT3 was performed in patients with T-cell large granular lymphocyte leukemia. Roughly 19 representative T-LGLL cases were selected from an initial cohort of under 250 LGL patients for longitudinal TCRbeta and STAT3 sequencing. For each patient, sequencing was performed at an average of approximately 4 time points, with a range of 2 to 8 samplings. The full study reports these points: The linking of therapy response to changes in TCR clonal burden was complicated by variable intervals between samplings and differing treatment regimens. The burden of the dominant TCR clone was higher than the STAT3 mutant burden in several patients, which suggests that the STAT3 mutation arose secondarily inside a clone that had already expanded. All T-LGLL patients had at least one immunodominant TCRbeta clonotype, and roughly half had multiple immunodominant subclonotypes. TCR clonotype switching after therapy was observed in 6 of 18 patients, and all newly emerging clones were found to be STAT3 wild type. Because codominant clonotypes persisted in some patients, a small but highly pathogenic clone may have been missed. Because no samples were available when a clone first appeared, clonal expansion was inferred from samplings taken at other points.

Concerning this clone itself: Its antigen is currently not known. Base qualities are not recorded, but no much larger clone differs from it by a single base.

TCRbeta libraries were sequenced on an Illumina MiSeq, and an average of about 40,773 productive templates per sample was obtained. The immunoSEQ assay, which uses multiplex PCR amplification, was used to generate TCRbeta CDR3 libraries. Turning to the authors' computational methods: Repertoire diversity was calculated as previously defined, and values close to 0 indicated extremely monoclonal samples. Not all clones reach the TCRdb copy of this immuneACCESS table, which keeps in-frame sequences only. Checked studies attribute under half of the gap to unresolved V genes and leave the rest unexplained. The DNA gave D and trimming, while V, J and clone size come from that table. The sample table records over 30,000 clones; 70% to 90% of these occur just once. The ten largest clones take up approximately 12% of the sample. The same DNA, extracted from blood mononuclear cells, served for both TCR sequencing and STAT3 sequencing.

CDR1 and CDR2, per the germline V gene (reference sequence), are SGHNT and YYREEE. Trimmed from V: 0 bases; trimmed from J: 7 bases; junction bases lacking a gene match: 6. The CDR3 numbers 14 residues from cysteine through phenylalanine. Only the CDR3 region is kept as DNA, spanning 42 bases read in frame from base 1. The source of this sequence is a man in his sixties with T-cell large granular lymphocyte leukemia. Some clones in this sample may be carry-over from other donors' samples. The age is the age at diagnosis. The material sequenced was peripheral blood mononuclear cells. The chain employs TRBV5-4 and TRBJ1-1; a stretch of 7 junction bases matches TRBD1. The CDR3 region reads CASSLAGGGGEAFF. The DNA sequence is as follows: TGTGCCAGCAGCTTGGCAGGGGGAGGTGGTGAAGCTTTCTTT.